These 16 T cell receptor beta chains came from one sample sequenced in a study of blood T cell repertoires in COVID-19. Clones were sequenced by immunoSEQ multiplex PCR, and TCRdb holds only the in-frame ones, with some missing. The sample has 110,000 to 150,000 clones; around 86% are singletons. Sequencing was carried out using peripheral blood. Receptor source: a woman of 80 years or more with acute or convalescent COVID-19.

This chain links TRBV28 with TRBJ2-4; TRBD2 aligns across 8 bases. The CDR3 consists of 16 residues. Per the germline V gene, CDR1 is MDHEN and CDR2 is SYDVKM. The junction had 18 bases not matched to a gene; V was cut back by 2 bases and J by 15 bases. CDR3 DNA: TGTGCCAGCAGTTTAGCGAACGTAGGGCTAGCGGGTGCACGGTACTTC. Translation: CASSLANVGLAGARYF.

The chain uses TRBV5-1 and TRBJ2-1; D may be TRBD1 (6 bases). This CDR3 comprises 12 residues. Germline values: CDR1 SGHRS, CDR2 YFSETQ. The V and J ends lost 2 bases and 13 bases respectively, with 13 bases between them. This chain's CDR3 is CASSFQGQIQFF. The CDR3 DNA reads as TGCGCCAGCAGCTTCCAAGGACAGATTCAGTTCTTC.

This rearrangement joins TRBV19 to TRBJ1-1; TRBD1 might be the D (6 bases). The CDR3 consists of 15 residues. The V gene lost 5 bases and the J gene lost 6 bases, with 19 bases spanning the gap. The germline V gene has CDR1 LNHDA and CDR2 SQIVND (reference sequence). The DNA for the CDR3 is TGTGCCAGTAGTCCCCACGTCGGGGGGCGGCCTGAAGCTTTCTTT. It translates to CASSPHVGGRPEAFF. Using reference TRBV19 and TRBJ1-1 for the parts outside the CDR3, the full variable domain is DGGITQSPKYLFRKEGQNVTLSCEQNLNHDAMYWYRQDPGQGLRLIYYSQIVNDFQKGDIAEGYSVSREKKESFPLTVTSAQKNPTAFYLCASSPHVGGRPEAFFGQGTRLTVV.

This chain connects TRBV10-3 to TRBJ1-3; no clear D. The CDR3 has 17 amino acids. Deletions cut 7 bases from V and 0 bases from J, with 19 bases between. The germline V gene encodes CDR1 ENHRY and CDR2 SYGVKD. The CDR3 nucleotides read TGTGCCATCAATACTGCGGCCCGTGGAGTCTCTGGAAACACCATATATTTT. This encodes CAINTAARGVSGNTIYF.

This rearrangement joins TRBV15 to TRBJ1-4; D might be TRBD1 (6 bases). V lost 6 bases, J lost 5 bases, and 10 bases lay in between. The CDR3 runs to 13 residues. Germline V CDR1 and CDR2: LNHNV, YYDKDF (reference sequence). CDR3 coding DNA: TGTGCCACCAGGTGGGGGCTGAATGAAAAACTGTTTTTT. Translating gives CATRWGLNEKLFF.

V gene TRBV28 combines with J gene TRBJ2-7; 10 nucleotides match TRBD2. With 6 bases clipped from V and 9 bases from J, the junction kept 17 bases outside the gene matches. CDR1 is MDHEN and CDR2 is SYDVKM in the germline V gene. The CDR3 is 16 residues long. In DNA form, the CDR3 reads TGTGCCAGCAGCCTAAGATTAGCGGGGGGCTCCATGGGGCAGTACTTC. Its protein product is CASSLRLAGGSMGQYF.

The chain carries TRBV5-1 and TRBJ1-2; D not resolved. CDR3 length: 20 amino acids. V was shortened by 0 bases and J by 2 bases, with 26 bases between the two germline ends. CDR1 SGHRS and CDR2 YFSETQ come from the germline V gene. CDR3 coding DNA: TGCGCCAGCAGCTTGGGGGAGGGATCCCCAAATCGACGCCTGAACTATGGCTACACCTTC. It codes for CASSLGEGSPNRRLNYGYTF.

This clone was counted once. This chain connects TRBV7-2 to TRBJ2-1, with 8 nucleotides matching TRBD1. Germline V CDR1 and CDR2: SGHTA, FQGNSA. This CDR3 is built from 15 residues. The ends lost 2 bases at V and 3 bases at J; junction bases unmatched: 3. The CDR3 spells CASSLMGQDYNEQFF. The CDR3 bases are TGTGCCAGCAGCTTAATGGGACAGGACTACAATGAGCAGTTCTTC.

This clone was recorded once. The chain couples TRBV27 to TRBJ2-5; the match to TRBD1 covers 7 bases. V shed 7 bases, J shed 1 base, and the junction held 3 bases outside the gene matches. The CDR3 totals 13 residues. CDR1 and CDR2 (germline): MNHEY, SMNVEV (reference sequence). CDR3 sequence reads: CASKRDSQETQYF. The CDR3, as DNA: TGTGCCAGCAAGAGGGACAGCCAAGAGACCCAGTACTTC.

The chain carries TRBV7-6 and TRBJ1-2; D not certain. Germline CDR1 is SGHVS and CDR2 is FNYEAQ. V was clipped by 1 base and J by 0 bases, with 9 bases between them. The CDR3 covers 15 residues. The CDR3 here is CASSLGQTANYGYTF. The CDR3 DNA reads TGTGCCAGCAGCTTAGGTCAAACAGCTAACTATGGCTACACCTTC.

The CDR3 nucleotides read TGTGCCAGTGACCGGGACAGGGGGTCTTCCTACGAGCAGTACTTC. Translated: CASDRDRGSSYEQYF. The rearrangement joins TRBV6-5 to TRBJ2-7; 11 bases map to TRBD1. This CDR3 region has 15 residues. Germline lookup yields CDR1 MNHEY and CDR2 SVGAGI. V lost 9 bases and J lost 1; bases outside the gene matches: 8.

This chain joins TRBV9 and TRBJ2-2, with TRBD2 matching 7 bases. CDR3 size: 16 residues. The germline V gene encodes CDR1 SGDLS and CDR2 YYNGEE. Trimming at V came to 7 bases and at J to 7 bases, leaving 16 bases not matched to a gene. This chain's CDR3 is CASGTTGPISIGELFF. The CDR3 nucleotides are TGTGCCAGCGGGACTACAGGACCAATATCGATCGGGGAGCTGTTTTTT.

The chain carries TRBV7-9 and TRBJ2-7, with 10 bases matching TRBD2. Germline CDR1 is SEHNR and CDR2 is FQNEAQ (reference sequence). J gave up 2 bases and V 1 base, and 5 bases lay outside the gene matches. The CDR3 covers 16 residues. As DNA, the CDR3 is TGTGCCAGCAGCTTAGTCCCAGCGGGGGGGACCTACGAGCAGTACTTC. Translating it yields CASSLVPAGGTYEQYF.

This rearrangement joins TRBV7-2 to TRBJ2-7; D might be TRBD2 (5 bases). CDR3 length: 13 amino acids. In germline, CDR1 is SGHTA, CDR2 FQGNSA. Deletions cut 5 bases from V and 4 bases from J, with 12 bases between. CDR3 loop: CASSPQRRYEQYF. The CDR3 bases are TGTGCCAGCAGCCCACAACGGAGGTACGAGCAGTACTTC. Drawing the rest from reference TRBV7-2 and TRBJ2-7, the complete variable domain is GAGVSQSPSNKVTEKGKDVELRCDPISGHTALYWYRQSLGQGLEFLIYFQGNSAPDKSGLPSDRFSAERTGGSVSTLTIQRTQQEDSAVYLCASSPQRRYEQYFGPGTRLTVT.

CDR3 region: CASSLPVGRGAGDTQYF. As DNA, the CDR3 is TGTGCCAGCAGCTTACCCGTGGGGCGGGGGGCTGGAGATACGCAGTATTTT. The gene calls are TRBV11-2 and TRBJ2-3, with TRBD2 matching over 8 bases. The germline CDR1 and CDR2 sequences are SGHAT and FQNNGV. The CDR3 totals 17 residues. Trimming at V came to 2 bases and at J to 5 bases, leaving 12 bases not matched to a gene.

The chain employs TRBV5-8 and TRBJ2-3, with D perhaps matching TRBD2 (7 bases). Trimming left V 6 bases short and J 9 bases short, with 20 bases between. The CDR3 totals 14 residues. In germline, CDR1 is SGHTS, CDR2 YDEGEE. Here the CDR3 reads CASNLGGASDTQYF. For the CDR3, the DNA is TGTGCCAGCAACCTGGGGGGGGCGTCTGACACGCAGTATTTT.